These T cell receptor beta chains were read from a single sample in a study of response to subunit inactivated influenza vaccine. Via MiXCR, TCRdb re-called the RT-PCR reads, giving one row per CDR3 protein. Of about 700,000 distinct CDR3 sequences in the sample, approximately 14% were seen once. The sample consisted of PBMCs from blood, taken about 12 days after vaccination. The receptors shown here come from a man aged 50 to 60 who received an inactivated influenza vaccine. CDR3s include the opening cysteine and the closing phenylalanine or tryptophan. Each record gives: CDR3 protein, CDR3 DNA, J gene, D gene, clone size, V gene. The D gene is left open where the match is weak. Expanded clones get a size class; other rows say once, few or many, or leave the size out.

CDR3 protein: CASSSDRVPGELFF
CDR3 DNA: TGTGCCAGCAGTTCCGACAGGGTCCCCGGGGAGCTGTTTTTT
J gene: TRBJ2-2
D gene: TRBD1
clone size: many
V gene: TRBV12-3/TRBV12-4

CDR3 protein: CASSPFRSTDTQYF
CDR3 DNA: TGTGCCAGCAGTCCGTTTCGGAGCACAGATACGCAGTATTTT
J gene: TRBJ2-3
D gene: .
clone size: .
V gene: TRBV6-1

CDR3 protein: CASSPSGRIQYF
CDR3 DNA: TGTGCCAGCAGTCCTAGCGGGAGGATCCAGTACTTC
J gene: TRBJ2-5
D gene: TRBD2
clone size: many
V gene: TRBV14

CDR3 protein: CASSLVAALNTGELFF
CDR3 DNA: TGCGCCAGCAGCTTGGTTGCGGCACTCAACACCGGGGAGCTGTTTTTT
J gene: TRBJ2-2
D gene: .
clone size: .
V gene: TRBV5-1

CDR3 protein: CASSYAGNTEAFF
CDR3 DNA: TGTGCCAGCAGTTACGCAGGGAACACTGAAGCTTTCTTT
J gene: TRBJ1-1
D gene: .
clone size: once
V gene: TRBV6-2/TRBV6-3

CDR3 protein: CASSGLAGRDTQYF
CDR3 DNA: TGTGCCAGCAGTGGCCTAGCGGGAAGGGATACGCAGTATTTT
J gene: TRBJ2-3
D gene: TRBD2
clone size: few
V gene: TRBV2

CDR3 protein: CASRPTRQGALFEQYF
CDR3 DNA: TGTGCCAGCAGACCGACACGACAGGGGGCGTTATTCGAGCAGTACTTC
J gene: TRBJ2-7
D gene: TRBD1
clone size: .
V gene: TRBV27

CDR3 protein: CASSLVPGKNTEAFF
CDR3 DNA: TGCGCCAGCAGCTTGGTCCCGGGGAAGAACACTGAAGCTTTCTTT
J gene: TRBJ1-1
D gene: .
clone size: many
V gene: TRBV5-1

CDR3 protein: CASSLGAVLAKNIQYF
CDR3 DNA: TGTGCCAGCAGCTTAGGCGCGGTGCTAGCCAAAAACATTCAGTACTTC
J gene: TRBJ2-4
D gene: .
clone size: few
V gene: TRBV7-2

CDR3 protein: CASSRILDGTYEQYF
CDR3 DNA: TGCGCCAGCAGCCGTATTTTGGACGGAACCTACGAGCAGTACTTC
J gene: TRBJ2-7
D gene: .
clone size: many
V gene: TRBV5-1

CDR3 protein: CASSSGTSLLEQFF
CDR3 DNA: TGTGCCAGCAGCTCCGGGACTAGCCTTTTGGAGCAGTTCTTC
J gene: TRBJ2-1
D gene: TRBD2
clone size: few
V gene: TRBV28

CDR3 protein: CASSFDRGQETQYF
CDR3 DNA: TGCGCCAGCAGCTTTGACAGGGGTCAAGAGACCCAGTACTTC
J gene: TRBJ2-5
D gene: TRBD1
clone size: few
V gene: TRBV5-1

CDR3 protein: CASTNGLAEIYEQYF
CDR3 DNA: TGTGCCAGCACTAACGGACTAGCGGAAATCTACGAGCAGTACTTC
J gene: TRBJ2-7
D gene: TRBD2
clone size: few
V gene: TRBV28

CDR3 protein: CASSVRRGGQYNSPLHF
CDR3 DNA: TGTGCCAGCAGCGTTAGAAGAGGGGGACAGTATAATTCACCCCTCCACTTT
J gene: TRBJ1-6
D gene: TRBD1
clone size: .
V gene: TRBV9

CDR3 protein: CASRMGQSDNEQFF
CDR3 DNA: TGTGCCAGCAGAATGGGACAGTCAGACAATGAGCAGTTCTTC
J gene: TRBJ2-1
D gene: TRBD1
clone size: .
V gene: TRBV2

CDR3 protein: CASSSTGTRVINEQFF
CDR3 DNA: TGTGCCAGCAGCTCGACCGGGACTAGGGTGATCAATGAGCAGTTCTTC
J gene: TRBJ2-1
D gene: TRBD2
clone size: .
V gene: TRBV7-2

CDR3 protein: CASTPIRSVGSSGANVLTF
CDR3 DNA: TGTGCCAGCACCCCTATCCGGTCCGTGGGCAGCTCTGGGGCCAACGTCCTGACTTTC
J gene: TRBJ2-6
D gene: .
clone size: .
V gene: TRBV6-1

CDR3 protein: CASSHPTADTQYF
CDR3 DNA: TGTGCCAGCAGCCACCCCACGGCAGATACGCAGTATTTT
J gene: TRBJ2-3
D gene: .
clone size: few
V gene: TRBV4-2

CDR3 protein: CAIRERDGTDTQYF
CDR3 DNA: TGTGCCATCAGAGAGAGAGATGGCACAGATACGCAGTATTTT
J gene: TRBJ2-3
D gene: .
clone size: few
V gene: TRBV10-3

CDR3 protein: CASSQDPTGGGGELFF
CDR3 DNA: TGCGCCAGCAGCCAAGATCCTACAGGAGGAGGCGGGGAGCTGTTTTTT
J gene: TRBJ2-2
D gene: .
clone size: .
V gene: TRBV4-3

CDR3 protein: CAWSVAAQETQYF
CDR3 DNA: TGTGCCTGGAGTGTGGCGGCCCAAGAGACCCAGTACTTC
J gene: TRBJ2-5
D gene: .
clone size: few
V gene: TRBV30

CDR3 protein: CASSTAGTGNTQYF
CDR3 DNA: TGTGCCAGCAGTACCGCCGGGACAGGGAATACGCAGTATTTT
J gene: TRBJ2-3
D gene: TRBD1
clone size: .
V gene: TRBV6-1

CDR3 protein: CASSRSAYGNEKLFF
CDR3 DNA: TGTGCCAGCAGCCGCTCGGCCTACGGTAATGAAAAACTGTTTTTT
J gene: TRBJ1-4
D gene: .
clone size: .
V gene: TRBV7-9

CDR3 protein: CASSMTGTSEGPQFF
CDR3 DNA: TGTGCCAGCTCAATGACCGGGACTAGCGAGGGTCCACAGTTCTTC
J gene: TRBJ2-1
D gene: TRBD2
clone size: .
V gene: TRBV18

CDR3 protein: CASTRTAGTGELFF
CDR3 DNA: TGTGCCAGCACCCGGACAGCCGGCACCGGGGAGCTGTTTTTT
J gene: TRBJ2-2
D gene: .
clone size: .
V gene: TRBV12-3/TRBV12-4

CDR3 protein: CASSLGARAYEQYF
CDR3 DNA: TGTGCCAGCAGCTTAGGAGCTAGAGCCTACGAGCAGTACTTC
J gene: TRBJ2-7
D gene: .
clone size: .
V gene: TRBV11-2

CDR3 protein: CSVEMGLLNTGELFF
CDR3 DNA: TGCAGCGTTGAAATGGGACTCTTGAACACCGGGGAGCTGTTTTTT
J gene: TRBJ2-2
D gene: .
clone size: many
V gene: TRBV29-1

CDR3 protein: CSSQGVTYEQYF
CDR3 DNA: TGCAGCTCACAGGGGGTGACCTACGAGCAGTACTTC
J gene: TRBJ2-7
D gene: TRBD1
clone size: .
V gene: TRBV20-1

CDR3 protein: CASSPRTGVDIQYF
CDR3 DNA: TGTGCCAGCAGCCCCAGGACAGGGGTGGACATTCAGTACTTC
J gene: TRBJ2-4
D gene: TRBD1
clone size: .
V gene: TRBV7-9

CDR3 protein: CASSRTGAVAEAFF
CDR3 DNA: TGTGCCAGTAGTCGCACAGGGGCCGTTGCTGAAGCTTTCTTT
J gene: TRBJ1-1
D gene: TRBD1
clone size: .
V gene: TRBV19

CDR3 protein: CASSSTGQAIANYGYTF
CDR3 DNA: TGTGCCAGCAGTTCTACTGGACAGGCGATAGCTAACTATGGCTACACCTTC
J gene: TRBJ1-2
D gene: TRBD1
clone size: many
V gene: TRBV5-6

CDR3 protein: CASTKDRRGTDTQYF
CDR3 DNA: TGTGCCAGCACCAAGGACCGCCGGGGCACAGATACGCAGTATTTT
J gene: TRBJ2-3
D gene: .
clone size: few
V gene: TRBV6-2/TRBV6-3

CDR3 protein: CSVSGLAGKEQFF
CDR3 DNA: TGCAGCGTCTCGGGACTAGCGGGCAAAGAGCAGTTCTTC
J gene: TRBJ2-1
D gene: TRBD2
clone size: few
V gene: TRBV29-1

CDR3 protein: CASSVLAENTGELFF
CDR3 DNA: TGTGCCAGCAGTGTACTAGCGGAGAACACCGGGGAGCTGTTTTTT
J gene: TRBJ2-2
D gene: TRBD2
clone size: .
V gene: TRBV6-5